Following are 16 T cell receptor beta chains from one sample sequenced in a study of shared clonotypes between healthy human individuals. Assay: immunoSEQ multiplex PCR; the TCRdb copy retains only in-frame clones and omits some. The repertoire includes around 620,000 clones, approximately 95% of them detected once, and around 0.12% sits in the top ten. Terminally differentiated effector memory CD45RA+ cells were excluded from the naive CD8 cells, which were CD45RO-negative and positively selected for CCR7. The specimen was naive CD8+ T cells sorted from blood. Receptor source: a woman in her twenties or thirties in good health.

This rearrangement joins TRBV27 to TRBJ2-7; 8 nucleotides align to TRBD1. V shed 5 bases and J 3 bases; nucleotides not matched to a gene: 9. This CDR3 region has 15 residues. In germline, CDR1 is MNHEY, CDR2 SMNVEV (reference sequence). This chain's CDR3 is CASSKDRDRYYEQYF. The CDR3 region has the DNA TGTGCCAGCAGTAAGGACCGGGACAGGTACTACGAGCAGTACTTC.

CDR3 region: CASSLLGLEQYF. In DNA, the CDR3 is TGTGCCAGCAGCTTGTTAGGTCTCGAGCAGTACTTC. The chain employs TRBV5-6 and TRBJ2-7; no clear D. The CDR3 consists of 12 residues. Germline CDR1 and CDR2: SGHDT and YYEEEE. Trimming took off 1 base at V and 6 bases at J, with 8 bases between the two ends.

DNA for the CDR3: TGTGCCAGCAGCCACCCGCGTGGCGAGGTCAATGAGCAGTTCTTC. Translated, it gives CASSHPRGEVNEQFF. V usage is TRBV28 and J usage is TRBJ2-1; D unclear. The CDR3 contains 15 residues. Trimming shortened V by 6 bases and J by 6 bases, and 18 bases separated the two germline ends. In germline, CDR1 is MDHEN, CDR2 SYDVKM.

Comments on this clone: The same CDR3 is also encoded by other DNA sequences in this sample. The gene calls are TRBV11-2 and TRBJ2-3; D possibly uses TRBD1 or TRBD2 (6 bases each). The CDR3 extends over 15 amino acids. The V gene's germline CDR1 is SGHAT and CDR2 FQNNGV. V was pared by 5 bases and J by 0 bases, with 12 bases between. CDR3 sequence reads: CASSPLGGSTDTQYF. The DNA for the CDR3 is TGTGCCAGCAGCCCTCTGGGGGGCAGCACAGATACGCAGTATTTT.

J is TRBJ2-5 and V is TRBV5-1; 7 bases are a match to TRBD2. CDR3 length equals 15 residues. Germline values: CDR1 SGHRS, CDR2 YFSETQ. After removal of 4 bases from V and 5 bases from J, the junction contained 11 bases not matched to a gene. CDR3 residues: CASSITSGGPETQYF. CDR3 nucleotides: TGCGCCAGCAGCATAACATCGGGGGGACCGGAGACCCAGTACTTC.

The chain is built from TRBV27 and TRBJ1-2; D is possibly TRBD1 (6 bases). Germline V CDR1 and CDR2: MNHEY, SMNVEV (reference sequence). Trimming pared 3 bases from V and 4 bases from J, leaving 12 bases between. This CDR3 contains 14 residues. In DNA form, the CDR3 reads TGTGCCAGCAGTTTTACAGGGTTAGGCTATGGCTACACCTTC. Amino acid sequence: CASSFTGLGYGYTF.

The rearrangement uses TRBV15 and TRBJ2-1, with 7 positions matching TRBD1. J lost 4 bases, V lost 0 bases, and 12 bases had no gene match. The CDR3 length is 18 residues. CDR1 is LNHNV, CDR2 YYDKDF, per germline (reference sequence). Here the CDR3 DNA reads TGTGCCACCAGCAGAGACGGAATCATAGGGACAGAATACAATGAGCAGTTCTTC. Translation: CATSRDGIIGTEYNEQFF.

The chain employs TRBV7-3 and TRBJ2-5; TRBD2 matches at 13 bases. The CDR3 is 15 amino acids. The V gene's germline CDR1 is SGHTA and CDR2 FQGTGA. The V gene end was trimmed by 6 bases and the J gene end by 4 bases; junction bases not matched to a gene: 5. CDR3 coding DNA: TGTGCCAGCAGTCCGACTAGCGGGGGGCGAGAGACCCAGTACTTC. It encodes CASSPTSGGRETQYF. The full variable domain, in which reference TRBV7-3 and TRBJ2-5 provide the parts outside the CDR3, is GAGVSQTPSNKVTEKGKYVELRCDPISGHTALYWYRQSLGQGPEFLIYFQGTGAADDSGLPNDRFFAVRPEGSVSTLKIQRTERGDSAVYLCASSPTSGGRETQYFGPGTRLLVL.

The CDR3 DNA is TGTGCCAGCAGTTTGGGAGGGAGCCTAGAGACCCAGTACTTC. This translates into CASSLGGSLETQYF. The chain combines TRBV28 with TRBJ2-5; 7 nucleotides align to TRBD2. This CDR3 comprises 14 residues. From germline, CDR1 is MDHEN and CDR2 SYDVKM. V dropped 3 bases and J dropped 4; count of bases not matched to a gene: 5. Based on the CDR3 plus reference TRBV28 and TRBJ2-5, the full variable domain is DVKVTQSSRYLVKRTGEKVFLECVQDMDHENMFWYRQDPGLGLRLIYFSYDVKMKEKGDIPEGYSVSREKKERFSLILESASTNQTSMYLCASSLGGSLETQYFGPGTRLLVL.

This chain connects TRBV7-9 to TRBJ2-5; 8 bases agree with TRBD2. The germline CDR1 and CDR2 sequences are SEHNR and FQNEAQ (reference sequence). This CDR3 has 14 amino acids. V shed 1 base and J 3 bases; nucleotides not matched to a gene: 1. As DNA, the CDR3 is TGTGCCAGCAGCTTAGGGACTAGCAAAGAGACCCAGTACTTC. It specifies CASSLGTSKETQYF. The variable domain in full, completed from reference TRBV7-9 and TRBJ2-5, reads DTGVSQNPRHKITKRGQNVTFRCDPISEHNRLYWYRQTLGQGPEFLTYFQNEAQLEKSRLLSDRFSAERPKGSFSTLEIQRTEQGDSAMYLCASSLGTSKETQYFGPGTRLLVL.

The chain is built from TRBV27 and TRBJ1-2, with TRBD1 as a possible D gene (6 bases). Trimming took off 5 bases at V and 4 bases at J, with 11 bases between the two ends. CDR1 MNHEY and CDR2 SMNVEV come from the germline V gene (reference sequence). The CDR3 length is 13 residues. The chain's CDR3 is CASSQGRPYGYTF. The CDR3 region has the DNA TGTGCCAGCAGTCAGGGGAGGCCCTATGGCTACACCTTC.

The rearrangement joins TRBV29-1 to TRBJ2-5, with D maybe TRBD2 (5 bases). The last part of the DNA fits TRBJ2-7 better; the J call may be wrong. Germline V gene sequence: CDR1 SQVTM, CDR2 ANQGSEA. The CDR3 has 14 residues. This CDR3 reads CSVEFQDFGYEQYF. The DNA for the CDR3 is TGCAGCGTTGAATTCCAGGACTTCGGATACGAGCAGTACTTC.

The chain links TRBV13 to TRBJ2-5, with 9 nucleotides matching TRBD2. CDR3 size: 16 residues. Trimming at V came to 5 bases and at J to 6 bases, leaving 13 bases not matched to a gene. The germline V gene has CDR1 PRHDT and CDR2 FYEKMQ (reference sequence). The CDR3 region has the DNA TGTGCCAGCAGCCCGGGTCGGAGTAGCGGGAGAAAGACCCAGTACTTC. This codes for CASSPGRSSGRKTQYF.

The CDR3 reads CASSGGTELSNQPQHF. CDR3 bases: TGTGCCAGCAGCGGGGGGACGGAACTTAGCAATCAGCCCCAGCATTTT. The chain recombines TRBV2 with TRBJ1-5, with D possibly TRBD1 on 5 matching bases. The CDR3 length is 16 residues. Per germline, CDR1 SNHLY and CDR2 FYNNEI. The V end was cut by 6 bases, the J end by 0 bases, with 15 bases between. Based on the CDR3 plus reference TRBV2 and TRBJ1-5, the full variable domain is EPEVTQTPSHQVTQMGQEVILRCVPISNHLYFYWYRQILGQKVEFLVSFYNNEISEKSEIFDDQFSVERPDGSNFTLKIRSTKLEDSAMYFCASSGGTELSNQPQHFGDGTRLSIL.

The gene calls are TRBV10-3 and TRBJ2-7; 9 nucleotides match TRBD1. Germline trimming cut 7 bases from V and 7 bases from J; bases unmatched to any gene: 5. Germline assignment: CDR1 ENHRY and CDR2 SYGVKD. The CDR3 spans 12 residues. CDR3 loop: CAIKGQGLEQYF. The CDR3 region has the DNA TGTGCCATCAAGGGACAGGGACTTGAGCAGTACTTC.

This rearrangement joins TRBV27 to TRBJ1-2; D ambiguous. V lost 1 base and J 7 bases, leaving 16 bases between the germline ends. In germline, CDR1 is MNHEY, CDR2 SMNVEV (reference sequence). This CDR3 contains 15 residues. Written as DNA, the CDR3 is TGTGCCAGCAGTTTATATTACACTCTCCGCGGTGGCTACACCTTC. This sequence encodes CASSLYYTLRGGYTF.